This T cell receptor (beta chain) was observed in a study of post-analysis software for immune sequencing data. Across the study: Relapsing-remitting, secondary progressive and progressive-relapsing courses of multiple sclerosis were included.

Unique-molecular-identifier-tagged TCR beta cDNA libraries were used. Input of 1 to 10 million T cells yielded roughly 530,000 cDNA molecules. From the PCR reads, TCRdb called clonotypes with MiXCR, one entry per CDR3 protein. The table lists 600,000 to 700,000 distinct CDR3 sequences, around 64% of them singletons. This clonotype was detected ten times or more. Its antigen remains unknown. Findings and caveats of the study: In multiple sclerosis, normalized Chao1 diversity was significantly below that of controls.

The origin of this receptor is a girl under 10 years old with multiple sclerosis. Sequenced: blood.

The CDR3 sequence is CASSLIYNEQFF. The CDR3 nucleotides are TGTGCCAGCAGCTTGATCTACAATGAGCAGTTCTTC. This chain uses TRBV7-2 with TRBJ2-1; D gene uncertain. Looked up from germline, CDR1 is SGHTA and CDR2 is FQGNSA. Trimming left V 3 bases short and J 3 bases short, with 3 bases between. The CDR3 consists of 12 residues.